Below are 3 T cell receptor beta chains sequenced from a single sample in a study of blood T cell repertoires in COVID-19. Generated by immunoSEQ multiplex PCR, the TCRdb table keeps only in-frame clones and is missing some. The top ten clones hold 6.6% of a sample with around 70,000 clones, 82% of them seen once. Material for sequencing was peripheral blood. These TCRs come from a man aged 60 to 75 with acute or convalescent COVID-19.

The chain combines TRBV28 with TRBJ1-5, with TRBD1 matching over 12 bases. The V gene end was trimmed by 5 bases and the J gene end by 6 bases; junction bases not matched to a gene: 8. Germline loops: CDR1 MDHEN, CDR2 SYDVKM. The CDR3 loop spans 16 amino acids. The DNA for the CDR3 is TGTGCCAGCAGTATAGCCGGGACAGGGGGCCGTCAGCCCCAGCATTTT. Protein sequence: CASSIAGTGGRQPQHF.

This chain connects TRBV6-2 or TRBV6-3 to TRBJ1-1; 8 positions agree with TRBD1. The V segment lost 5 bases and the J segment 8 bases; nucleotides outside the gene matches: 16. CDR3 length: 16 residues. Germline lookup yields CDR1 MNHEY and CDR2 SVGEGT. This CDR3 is CASSTSLFGDRKEAFF. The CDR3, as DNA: TGTGCCAGCAGTACGAGCCTGTTTGGGGACAGGAAAGAAGCTTTCTTT.

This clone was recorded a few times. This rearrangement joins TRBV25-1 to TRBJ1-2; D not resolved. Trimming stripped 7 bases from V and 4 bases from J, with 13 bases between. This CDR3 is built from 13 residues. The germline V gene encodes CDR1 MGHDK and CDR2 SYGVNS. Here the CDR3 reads CASKRGGGYGYTF. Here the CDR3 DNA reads TGTGCCAGCAAACGGGGAGGAGGCTATGGCTACACCTTC.